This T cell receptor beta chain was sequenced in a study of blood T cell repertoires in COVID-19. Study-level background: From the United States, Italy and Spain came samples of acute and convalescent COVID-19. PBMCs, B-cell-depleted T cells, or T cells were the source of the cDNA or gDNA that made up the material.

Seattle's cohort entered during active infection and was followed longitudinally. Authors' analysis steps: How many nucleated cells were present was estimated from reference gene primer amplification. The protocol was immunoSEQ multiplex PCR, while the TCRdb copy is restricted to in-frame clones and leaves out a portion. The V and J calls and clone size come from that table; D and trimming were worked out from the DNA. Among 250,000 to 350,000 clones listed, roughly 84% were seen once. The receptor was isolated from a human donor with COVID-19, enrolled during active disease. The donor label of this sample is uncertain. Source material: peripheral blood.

The CDR3 DNA is TGTGCCAGTAGCCTGGGGCTATTCACAGATACGCAGTATTTT. Protein: CASSLGLFTDTQYF. V and J are TRBV19 and TRBJ2-3; perhaps TRBD1 as D (5 bases). V was shortened by 6 bases and J by 2 bases, with 12 bases between the two germline ends. The CDR3 spans 14 residues. Germline V gives CDR1 LNHDA, CDR2 SQIVND (reference sequence).